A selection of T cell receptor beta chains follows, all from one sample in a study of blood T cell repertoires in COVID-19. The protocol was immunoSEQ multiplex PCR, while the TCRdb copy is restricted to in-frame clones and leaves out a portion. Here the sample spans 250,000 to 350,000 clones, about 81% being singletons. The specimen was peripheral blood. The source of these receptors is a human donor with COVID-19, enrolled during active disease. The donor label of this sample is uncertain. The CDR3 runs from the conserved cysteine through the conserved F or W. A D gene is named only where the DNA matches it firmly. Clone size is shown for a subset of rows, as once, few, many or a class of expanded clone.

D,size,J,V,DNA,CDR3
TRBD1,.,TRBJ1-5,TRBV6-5,TGTGCCAGCACCGACACAGGGGTGAATCAGCCCCAGCATTTT,CASTDTGVNQPQHF
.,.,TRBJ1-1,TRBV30,TGTGCCTGGAATCCACAGGTGAACACTGAAGCTTTCTTT,CAWNPQVNTEAFF
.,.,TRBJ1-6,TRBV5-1,TGCGCCAGCAGCTTGGGGGAGGGTAAGACACCCCTCCACTTT,CASSLGEGKTPLHF
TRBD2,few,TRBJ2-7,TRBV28,TGTGCCAGCAGTTTAATCATCGGCGGGGGGAGAGGGTTGTACGAGCAGTACTTC,CASSLIIGGGRGLYEQYF
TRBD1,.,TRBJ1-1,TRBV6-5,TGTGCCAGCAGGAAACCGGGACAGGACACTGAAGCTTTCTTT,CASRKPGQDTEAFF
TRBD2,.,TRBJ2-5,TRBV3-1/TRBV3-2,TGTGCCAGCAGCCAAGAAGCGGGGACGGAGACCCAGTACTTC,CASSQEAGTETQYF
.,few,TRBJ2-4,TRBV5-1,TGCGCCAGCAGCTTGGCAACCAAAAACATTCAGTACTTC,CASSLATKNIQYF
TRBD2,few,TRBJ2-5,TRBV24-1,TGTGCCACCAGTGACCTCCCGGGACTAGCGTATCAAGAGACCCAGTACTTC,CATSDLPGLAYQETQYF
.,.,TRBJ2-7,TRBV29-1,TGCAGCGTTGAAGATCGGAAGCACCCCGGAGGCGAGCAGTACTTC,CSVEDRKHPGGEQYF
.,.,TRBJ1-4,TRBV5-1,TGCGCCAGCAGCCCCCAGGGGTACGAAAAACTGTTTTTT,CASSPQGYEKLFF
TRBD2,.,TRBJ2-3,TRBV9,TGTGCCAGCAGCGTAACTAGCGGGAACACAGATACGCAGTATTTT,CASSVTSGNTDTQYF
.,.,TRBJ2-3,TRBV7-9,TGTGCCAGCAGCTTAGAACAGTTAGATCCGCAGTATTTT,CASSLEQLDPQYF
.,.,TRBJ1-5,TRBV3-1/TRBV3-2,TGTGCCAGCTCCCCTGGGCCTCTCAATCAGCCCCAGCATTTT,CASSPGPLNQPQHF
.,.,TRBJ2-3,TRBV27,TGTGCCAGCAGTTTTGGCGGGTTCTCCACAGATACGCAGTATTTT,CASSFGGFSTDTQYF
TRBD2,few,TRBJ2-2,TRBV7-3,TGTGCCAGCAGCTTAATTGGTAGCGGGGTCGGGGAGCTGTTTTTT,CASSLIGSGVGELFF
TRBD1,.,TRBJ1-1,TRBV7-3,TGTGCCAGCAGCTTAATAGGAGGACAGGGGAACACTGAAGCTTTCTTT,CASSLIGGQGNTEAFF
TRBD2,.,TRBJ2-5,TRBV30,TGTGCCTGGAGTGTTGGACTAGCCGGTCCGGAGACCCAGTACTTC,CAWSVGLAGPETQYF
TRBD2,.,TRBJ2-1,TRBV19,TGTGCCAGTAGTCTCTTTGGCGGGGGAGCGGGAGTCGCCGAGACCTACAATGAGCAGTTCTTC,CASSLFGGGAGVAETYNEQFF
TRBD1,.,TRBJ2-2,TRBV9,TGTGCCAGCAGCGTCGGGATGGGGACAGGGGTCACCGGGGAGCTGTTTTTT,CASSVGMGTGVTGELFF
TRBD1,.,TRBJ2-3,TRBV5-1,TGCGCCAGCAGCGCAAACAGGGGCGGTACGCAGTATTTT,CASSANRGGTQYF
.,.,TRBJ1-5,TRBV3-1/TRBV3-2,TGTGCCAGCAGCGTACTCGGTAGCAATCAGCCCCAGCATTTT,CASSVLGSNQPQHF
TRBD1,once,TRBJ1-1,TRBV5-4,TGTGCCAGCAGATCGACAGGGGAAACTGAAGCTTTCTTT,CASRSTGETEAFF
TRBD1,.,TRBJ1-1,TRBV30,TGTGCCTGGGGGACAGGAGCGAACACTGAAGCTTTCTTT,CAWGTGANTEAFF
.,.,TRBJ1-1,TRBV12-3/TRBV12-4,TGTGCCAGCACTCCTCGACAGGCTGGAGAAGCTTTCTTT,CASTPRQAGEAFF
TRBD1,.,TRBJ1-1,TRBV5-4,TGTGCCAGCAGCGTAGACAGGGTAGTCACTGAAGCTTTCTTT,CASSVDRVVTEAFF
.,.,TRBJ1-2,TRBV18,TGTGCCAGCTCACCGGACAAGCCTTATGGCTACACCTTC,CASSPDKPYGYTF
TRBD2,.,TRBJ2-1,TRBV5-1,TGCGCCAGCAGCTTGGGCGGGAGCGCCTACAATGAGCAGTTCTTC,CASSLGGSAYNEQFF
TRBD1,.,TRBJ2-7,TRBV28,TGTGCCAGCAGTTTAGTGGGACAGGCACTTTACGAGCAGTACTTC,CASSLVGQALYEQYF
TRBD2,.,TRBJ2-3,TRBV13,TGTGCCAGCAGCCTTCGGGCGGGAGCGGGAGATACGCAGTATTTT,CASSLRAGAGDTQYF
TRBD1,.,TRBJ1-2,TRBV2,TGTGCCAGCAGTAGGGACAGTAACTATGGCTACACCTTC,CASSRDSNYGYTF
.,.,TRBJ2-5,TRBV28,TGTGCCAGCAGTTCCCGGGACACTATCCAAGAGACCCAGTACTTC,CASSSRDTIQETQYF
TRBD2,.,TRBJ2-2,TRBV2,TGTGCCAGCAGTTCCACTAGCGGGAGGGCCGTCACCGGGGAGCTGTTTTTT,CASSSTSGRAVTGELFF
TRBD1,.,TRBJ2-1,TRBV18,TGTGCCAGCTCACCACGGGGACAGGGGGCTGGTTCCTACAATGAGCAGTTCTTC,CASSPRGQGAGSYNEQFF
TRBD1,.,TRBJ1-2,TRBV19,TGTGCCAGTACCAAGACAGGGCCCGACTATGGCTACACCTTC,CASTKTGPDYGYTF
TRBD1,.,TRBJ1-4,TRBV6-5,TGTGCCAGCAGTAGACAGGGGGCAAATGAAAAACTGTTTTTT,CASSRQGANEKLFF
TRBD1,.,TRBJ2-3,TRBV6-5,TGTGCCTCCGGACAGGGGGCAGATACGCAGTATTTT,CASGQGADTQYF
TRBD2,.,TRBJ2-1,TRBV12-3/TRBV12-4,TGTGCCAGCAGGGCGACTAGCGGCAATGAGCAGTTCTTC,CASRATSGNEQFF
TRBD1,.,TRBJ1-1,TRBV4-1,TGCGCCAGCAGCCATCCCTACCGTAGGACAGGGGGCACTGAAGCTTTCTTT,CASSHPYRRTGGTEAFF
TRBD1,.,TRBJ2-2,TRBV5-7,TGTGCCAGCAGCTTAGGTTTTGGGACAGGGGACGCCGGGGAGCTGTTTTTT,CASSLGFGTGDAGELFF
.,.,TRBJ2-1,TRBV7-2,TGTGCCAGCAGCTCAAGGGGGGGGTCCTACAATGAGCAGTTCTTC,CASSSRGGSYNEQFF
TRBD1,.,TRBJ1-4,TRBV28,TGTGCCAGCGGGAGAACAGGGGGGGATGAAAAACTGTTTTTT,CASGRTGGDEKLFF
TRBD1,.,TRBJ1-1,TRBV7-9,TGTGCCAGCAGCCGGACAGGGGCGGCGCGCGCTTTCTTT,CASSRTGAARAFF
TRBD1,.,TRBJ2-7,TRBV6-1,TGTGCCAGCAGTGAACCGGGGACAGCTACCTACGAGCAGTACTTC,CASSEPGTATYEQYF
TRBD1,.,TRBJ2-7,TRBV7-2,TGTGCCAGCAGCCCTGGGGGACAGTCTTTCTACGAGCAGTACTTC,CASSPGGQSFYEQYF
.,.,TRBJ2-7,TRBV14,TGTGCCAGCAGCCAAGAATTCTTGGTCGGCAGCCTAGGCGAGCAGTACTTC,CASSQEFLVGSLGEQYF
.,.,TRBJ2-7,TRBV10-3,TGTGCCATCAGTGAGCAGGGGTCAGACGTCGAGGTAGTGCAGTACTTC,CAISEQGSDVEVVQYF
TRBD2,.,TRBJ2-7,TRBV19,TGTGCCAGTAGTATGTCGGGGGGGTCCTCCTACGAGCAGTACTTC,CASSMSGGSSYEQYF
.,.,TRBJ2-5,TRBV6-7,TGTGCCAGCCGGGAGACCCAGTACTTC,CASRETQYF
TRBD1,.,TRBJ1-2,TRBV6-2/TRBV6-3,TGTGCCAGCAGTTTGTCGGGACAGGGCCCTATAGGGAATGGCTACACCTTC,CASSLSGQGPIGNGYTF
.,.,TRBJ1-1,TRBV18,TGTGCCAGCTCACCGGCCAGTCACCTCACTGAAGCTTTCTTT,CASSPASHLTEAFF
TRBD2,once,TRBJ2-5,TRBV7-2,TGTGCCAGCAGCTTATTCCCAACTAGCGGGTTCGAGACCCAGTACTTC,CASSLFPTSGFETQYF
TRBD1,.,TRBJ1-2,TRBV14,TGTGCCAGCAGCCAAGTTGGGTCGACAGGGGGTTGGGTCGACTATGGCTACACCTTC,CASSQVGSTGGWVDYGYTF
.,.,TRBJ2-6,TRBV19,TGTGCCAGTAGTATTAAGTCCCGGGGGACCGGGGCCAACGTCCTGACTTTC,CASSIKSRGTGANVLTF
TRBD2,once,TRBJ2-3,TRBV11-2,TGTGCCAGCAGCCCCACCCCCCCCGGGACTAGCGGCACAGATACGCAGTATTTT,CASSPTPPGTSGTDTQYF
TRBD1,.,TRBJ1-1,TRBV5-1,TGCGCCAGCAGCTTGTCAGGGGGCGACACTGAAGCTTTCTTT,CASSLSGGDTEAFF
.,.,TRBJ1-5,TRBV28,TGTGCCAGCAGTTCCCTCTGGACGGGGAGCAATCAGCCCCAGCATTTT,CASSSLWTGSNQPQHF
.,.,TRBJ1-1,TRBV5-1,TGCGCCACCCAACGGGACACAGGAACGACTGAAGCTTTCTTT,CATQRDTGTTEAFF
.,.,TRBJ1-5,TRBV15,TGTGCCACCAGCAGCCGGATTGGTCAGGATCAGCCCCAGCATTTT,CATSSRIGQDQPQHF